What follows is one T cell receptor beta chain and its context. Its antigen target is currently unknown. The sample holds no much larger clone one base away, and base qualities are not on file. TCRbeta CDR3 regions were amplified from genomic DNA by means of the immunoSEQ Assay, a bias-controlled multiplex PCR. In the authors' own workflow: The number of nucleated cells in each sample was estimated from the amplification of reference gene primers within the assay. To quantify the absolute abundance of each unique TCRbeta CDR3 rearrangement, sequence reads were collapsed and filtered. For each sample, productive Simpson clonality was calculated by taking the square root of Simpson's diversity index across productive rearrangements. TCRdb took over this immuneACCESS table, retaining in-frame rearrangements with V and J assigned. Such tables are incomplete; in checked studies, under half of the missing clones stem from an unresolved V gene, and the remainder is unexplained. That table furnishes V, J and clone size, whereas the DNA furnished D and trimming. For this sample there are approximately 150,000 clones; approximately 82% appear just once. The top ten hold 15% to 20% of the sample.

Counted from cysteine to phenylalanine, this CDR3 has 15 amino acids. The read is trimmed to its CDR3 DNA, 45 bases read in frame from base 1. V gives up 3 bases and J gives up 0 bases, and the segment between their germline ends measures 9 bases. For CDR1 and CDR2, the germline V gene lists MNHEY and SVGAGI. In the prospective study, participants were about 18 to 95 years old, resided in approximately 25 geographic areas of the United States, and were enrolled through a virtual design. In the prospective study, cohorts were assigned on the basis of participant-reported clinical history obtained from a screening survey and a study questionnaire. ImmuneRACE Cohort 3 recovered participants were defined by two consecutive negative NP/OP PCR tests, healthcare professional clearance, or symptom resolution. Each participant in the prospective study had whole blood, serum and a nasopharyngeal or oropharyngeal swab collected by mobile phlebotomists. Additional blood draws and questionnaires over an approximately two-month period could optionally be provided by prospective study participants. Prospective study blood samples were shipped either frozen or at room temperature before DNA extraction.

These data are taken from a study of blood T cell repertoires in COVID-19 (dated by TCRdb to about 2020). Study-wide context: Samples from collaborators originated in the United States, Italy and Spain and spanned both the acute and convalescent phases of COVID-19. The material from the prospective study consisted of cDNA or gDNA derived from T cells, B-cell-depleted T cells, or PBMCs. Subjects who had been exposed to COVID-19, were actively infected with it, or had recovered from it provided the deeply sampled blood TCRbeta repertoires that made up the dataset. The repertoires were released in a freely available public database meant as a resource for research on the immune response to SARS-CoV-2. Samples were obtained from the ongoing ImmuneRACE study (first 160 participants) and from roughly 1,300 subjects provided by 6 global collaborators. A de-identified subject ID, COVID-19 status, age in years and sex were almost always included in the sample metadata. Where available, HLA class I and class II types were taken from metadata supplied by the sample provider and were not determined by assay-based typing.

Results the study describes overall, beyond this receptor: The amount of clinical and demographic metadata varied by source and participant and was provided uncurated.

This TCR came from a man aged 55 to 70 who had recovered from COVID-19. This chain joins TRBV6-5 to TRBJ1-3; no confident D gene assignment can be made. Sequences were obtained from PBMCs or T cells enriched from blood (not recorded which). CDR3 protein: CASSYKQHSGNTIYF. The sequenced DNA: TGTGCCAGCAGTTATAAACAGCACTCTGGAAACACCATATATTTT.